Given below is one T cell receptor beta chain in context. Its antigen is not identified. CD4+ T cells from unexposed donors were obtained before the COVID-19 pandemic (2011-2018). Naive and memory CD4+ T cells were separated from cryopreserved PBMCs. Only in-frame clones appear in the TCRdb table, and some are missing; sequencing was by immunoSEQ multiplex PCR. The sample comprises some 70,000 clones, approximately 95% of which are singletons, and 0.23% rests with the top ten. The sample comes from a study of CD4 T cells in relation to SARS-CoV-2 and coronaviruses. Overall study context: The restricting HLA molecule for shared crossreactive spike epitopes was mapped. Overall study findings and caveats: In around 60% of donors, memory CD4+ clonotypes crossrecognized SARS-CoV-2 and at least one common cold coronavirus spike. Compared with monoreactive clones, crossreactive clones showed significantly weaker SARS-CoV-2 expansion.

The CDR3 covers 15 residues. With 3 bases clipped from V and 6 bases from J, the junction kept 9 bases outside the gene matches. CDR1 is SGHDT and CDR2 is YYEEEE in the germline V gene. The chain couples TRBV5-6 to TRBJ2-7; the match to TRBD1 covers 10 bases. The sequenced sample consisted of naive CD4+ T cells from PBMCs. Indicated subset: naive CD4+ T cells isolated by negative enrichment. This receptor was obtained from a human donor in good health. The CDR3 region is CASSSAGTGVGEQYF. The CDR3, as DNA: TGTGCCAGCAGCTCTGCGGGGACAGGGGTTGGCGAGCAGTACTTC.